These T cell receptor beta chains were read from a single sample in a study of T cell responses to AZD1222 COVID-19 vaccine. Sequencing used immunoSEQ multiplex PCR; TCRdb keeps in-frame clones, though not all of them. The profile shows about 120,000 clones, over 75% of them singletons. The source was peripheral blood, collected 28 days after the second dose of the MenACWY control vaccine. These receptor sequences come from an adult who received the MenACWY meningococcal vaccine as a control. The CDR3 runs from the conserved cysteine through the conserved F or W. Each record gives: V gene, J gene, clone size, D gene, CDR3 DNA, CDR3 protein. D genes are given only for firm matches. Where a row states a size, it is once, few, many or the class of an expanded clone; other rows omit it.

>TRBV4-1|TRBJ1-2|NA|NA
TGCGCCAGCAGCCAAGATCGGCTCCTCGATGGCTACACCTTC
CASSQDRLLDGYTF
>TRBV4-3|TRBJ2-5|NA|TRBD1
TGCGCCAGCAGCCAAGGGACAGGGGGGTTGGAGACCCAGTACTTC
CASSQGTGGLETQYF
>TRBV6-1|TRBJ2-2|NA|NA
TGTGCCAGCAGTGAAATAGGGAATTGGGGGGAGCTGTTTTTT
CASSEIGNWGELFF
>TRBV18|TRBJ1-1|once|NA
TGTGCCAGCTCACCCGGGCAGTTGAACACTGAAGCTTTCTTT
CASSPGQLNTEAFF
>TRBV7-3|TRBJ2-6|NA|TRBD1
TGTGCCAGCAGCACGGGACAGGGAAGGGCTGGGGCCAACGTCCTGACTTTC
CASSTGQGRAGANVLTF
>TRBV5-6|TRBJ2-3|NA|NA
TGTGCCAGCAGCTTGACAGTTACTAGCACAGATACGCAGTATTTT
CASSLTVTSTDTQYF
>TRBV20-1|TRBJ2-2|NA|NA
TGCAGTGCTAGTACCGGGAGTCGAAACACCGGGGAGCTGTTTTTT
CSASTGSRNTGELFF
>TRBV5-6|TRBJ1-2|NA|NA
TGTGCCAGCAGCCACAATAGGGGGGGCTACTATGGCTACACCTTC
CASSHNRGGYYGYTF
>TRBV11-3|TRBJ2-3|NA|TRBD1
TGTGCCAGCAGCCCCAGGACAGGGGGCATCTCAGATACGCAGTATTTT
CASSPRTGGISDTQYF
>TRBV28|TRBJ1-1|NA|TRBD1
TGTGCCAGCAGTTCAATGCTGTATTTGGACAGGGCATCTGAAGCTTTCTTT
CASSSMLYLDRASEAFF
>TRBV28|TRBJ2-5|NA|TRBD2
TGTGCCAGCAGTTTGAGACTAGCGGGAGTCCAAGAGACCCAGTACTTC
CASSLRLAGVQETQYF
>TRBV6-5|TRBJ2-3|NA|NA
TGTGCCAGCAGTTACCAGGGCGGGCTAGCCCGCTATTTT
CASSYQGGLARYF
>TRBV19|TRBJ1-3|NA|NA
TGTGCCAGTAGTATTTCGGACCTTAACTCTGGAAACACCATATATTTT
CASSISDLNSGNTIYF
>TRBV7-2|TRBJ1-2|once|NA
TGTGCCAGCAGCGCATGGACACCGAACTATGGCTACACCTTC
CASSAWTPNYGYTF
>TRBV27|TRBJ1-1|NA|NA
TGTGCCAGCAGTTATCGCGGAGACACTGAAGCTTTCTTT
CASSYRGDTEAFF
>TRBV7-7|TRBJ2-5|NA|TRBD2
TGTGCCAGCAGCCAAGGACTAGCGGGGGGCTTGACCCAGTACTTC
CASSQGLAGGLTQYF
>TRBV28|TRBJ1-5|NA|TRBD1
TGTGCCAGCAGTCCGGGACAGGGGGCGGGATATAGCAATCAGCCCCAGCATTTT
CASSPGQGAGYSNQPQHF
>TRBV28|TRBJ1-2|few|TRBD1
TGTGCCAGCAGTTTGGGACAGGGAACTTATGGCTACACCTTC
CASSLGQGTYGYTF
>TRBV9|TRBJ2-1|NA|NA
TGTGCCAGCAGCGTAGGACAGGACAATGAGCAGTTCTTC
CASSVGQDNEQFF
>TRBV6-5|TRBJ2-3|NA|NA
TGTGCCAGCAGCCAACAGACCCCTATACGCACGCAGTATTTT
CASSQQTPIRTQYF
>TRBV4-1|TRBJ2-5|NA|NA
TGCGCCAGCAGCCAAGATCCGGGAGAGCAAGAGACCCAGTACTTC
CASSQDPGEQETQYF
>TRBV3-1/TRBV3-2|TRBJ2-1|NA|NA
TGTGCCAGCACGCGGGCCAATGAGCAGTTCTTC
CASTRANEQFF